This T cell receptor beta chain was profiled in a study of CD8+ T cells in alopecia areata. Following RNA extraction, reverse transcription yielded cDNA that acted as the sequencing template. Profiled with immunoSEQ multiplex PCR; TCRdb holds only in-frame clones, not every one. The repertoire holds about 220,000 clones, with roughly 56% as singletons. Germline V lookup: CDR1 SGHRS, CDR2 YFSETQ. V lost 5 bases and J 8 bases, leaving 14 bases between the germline ends. The CDR3 is made up of 13 amino acids. Noted treatment: oral pan-JAK inhibitor, 5-10 mg twice daily. The TCR sequence derives from a human donor with alopecia areata. The specimen was CD4+ T cells sorted from blood, collected at week 4, from a patient treated with tofacitinib. The chain combines TRBV5-1 with TRBJ2-1, with D possibly being TRBD1 (6 bases). CDR3 protein: CASSSQGFDEQFF. The DNA for the CDR3 is TGCGCCAGCAGTTCACAGGGTTTCGATGAGCAGTTCTTC. Full variable domain (missing parts from reference TRBV5-1 and TRBJ2-1): KAGVTQTPRYLIKTRGQQVTLSCSPISGHRSVSWYQQTPGQGLQFLFEYFSETQRNKGNFPGRFSGRQFSNSRSEMNVSTLELGDSALYLCASSSQGFDEQFFGPGTRLTVL.